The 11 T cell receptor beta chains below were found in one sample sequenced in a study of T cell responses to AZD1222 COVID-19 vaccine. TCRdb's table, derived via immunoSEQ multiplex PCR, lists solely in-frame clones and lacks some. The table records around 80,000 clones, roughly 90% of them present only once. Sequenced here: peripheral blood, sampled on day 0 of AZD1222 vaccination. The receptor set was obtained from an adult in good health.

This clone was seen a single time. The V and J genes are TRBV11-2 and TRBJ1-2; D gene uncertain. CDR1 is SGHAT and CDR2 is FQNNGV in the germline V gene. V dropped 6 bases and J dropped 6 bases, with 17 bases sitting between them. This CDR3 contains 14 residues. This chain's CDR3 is CASSPVGEGHGYTF. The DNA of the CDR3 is TGTGCCAGCAGTCCCGTAGGAGAGGGCCATGGCTACACCTTC. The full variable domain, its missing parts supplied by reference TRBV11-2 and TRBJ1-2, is EAGVAQSPRYKIIEKRQSVAFWCNPISGHATLYWYQQILGQGPKLLIQFQNNGVVDDSQLPKDRFSAERLKGVDSTLKIQPAKLEDSAVYLCASSPVGEGHGYTFGSGTRLTVV.

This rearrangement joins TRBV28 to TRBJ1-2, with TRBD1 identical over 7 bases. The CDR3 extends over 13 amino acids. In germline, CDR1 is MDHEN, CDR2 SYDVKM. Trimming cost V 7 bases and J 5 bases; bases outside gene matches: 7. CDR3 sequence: CASNTGAWYGYTF. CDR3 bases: TGTGCCAGCAACACAGGGGCTTGGTATGGCTACACCTTC.

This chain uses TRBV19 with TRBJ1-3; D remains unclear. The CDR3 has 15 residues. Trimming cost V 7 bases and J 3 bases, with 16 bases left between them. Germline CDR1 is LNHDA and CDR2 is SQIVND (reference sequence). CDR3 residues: CASTPPRRLGNTIYF. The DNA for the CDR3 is TGTGCCAGTACCCCGCCAAGGCGTCTTGGAAACACCATATATTTT.

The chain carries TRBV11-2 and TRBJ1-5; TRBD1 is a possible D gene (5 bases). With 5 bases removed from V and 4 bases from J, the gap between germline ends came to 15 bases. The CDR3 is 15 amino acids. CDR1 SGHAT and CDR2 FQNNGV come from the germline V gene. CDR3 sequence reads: CASSRDGRSNQPQHF. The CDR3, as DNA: TGTGCCAGCAGCAGGGACGGCAGGAGTAATCAGCCCCAGCATTTT.

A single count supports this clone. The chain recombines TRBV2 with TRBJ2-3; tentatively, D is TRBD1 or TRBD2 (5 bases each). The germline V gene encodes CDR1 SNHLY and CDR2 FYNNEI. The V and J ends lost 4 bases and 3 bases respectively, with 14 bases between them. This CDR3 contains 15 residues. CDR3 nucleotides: TGTGCCAGCAGTGTGGCGGGTGGGGGAACAGATACGCAGTATTTT. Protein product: CASSVAGGGTDTQYF. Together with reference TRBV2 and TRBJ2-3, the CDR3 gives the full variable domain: EPEVTQTPSHQVTQMGQEVILRCVPISNHLYFYWYRQILGQKVEFLVSFYNNEISEKSEIFDDQFSVERPDGSNFTLKIRSTKLEDSAMYFCASSVAGGGTDTQYFGPGTRLTVL.

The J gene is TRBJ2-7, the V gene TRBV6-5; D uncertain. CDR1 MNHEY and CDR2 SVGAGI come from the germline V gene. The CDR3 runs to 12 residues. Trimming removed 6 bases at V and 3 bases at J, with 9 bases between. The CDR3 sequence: CASRTSGYEQYF. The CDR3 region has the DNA TGTGCCAGCAGAACGTCGGGCTACGAGCAGTACTTC.

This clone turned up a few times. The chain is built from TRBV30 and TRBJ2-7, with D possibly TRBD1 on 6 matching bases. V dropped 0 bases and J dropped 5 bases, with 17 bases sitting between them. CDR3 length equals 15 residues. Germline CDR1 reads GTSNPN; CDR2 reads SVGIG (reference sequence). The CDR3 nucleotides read TGTGCCTGGAGTGTGGTTGGAGGCAGGGGCCACGAGCAGTACTTC. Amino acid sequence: CAWSVVGGRGHEQYF.

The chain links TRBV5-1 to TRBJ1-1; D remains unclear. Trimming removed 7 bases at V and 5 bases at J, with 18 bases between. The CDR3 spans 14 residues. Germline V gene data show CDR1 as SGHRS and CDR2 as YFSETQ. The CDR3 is CASRERGILTEAFF. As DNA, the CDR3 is TGCGCCAGCCGGGAGAGAGGGATATTAACTGAAGCTTTCTTT.

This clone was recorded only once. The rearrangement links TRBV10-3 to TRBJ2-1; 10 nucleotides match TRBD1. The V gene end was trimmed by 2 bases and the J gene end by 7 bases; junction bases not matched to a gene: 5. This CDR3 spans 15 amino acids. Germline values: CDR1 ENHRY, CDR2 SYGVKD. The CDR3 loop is CAISEGDRGGNEQFF. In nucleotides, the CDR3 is TGTGCCATCAGTGAGGGGGACAGGGGAGGGAATGAGCAGTTCTTC.

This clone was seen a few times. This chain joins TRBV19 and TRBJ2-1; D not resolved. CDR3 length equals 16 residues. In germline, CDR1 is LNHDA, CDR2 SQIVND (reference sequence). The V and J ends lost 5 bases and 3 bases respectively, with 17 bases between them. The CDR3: CASSVRSLLHYNEQFF. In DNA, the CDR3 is TGTGCCAGTAGTGTACGGAGCCTCCTGCACTACAATGAGCAGTTCTTC.

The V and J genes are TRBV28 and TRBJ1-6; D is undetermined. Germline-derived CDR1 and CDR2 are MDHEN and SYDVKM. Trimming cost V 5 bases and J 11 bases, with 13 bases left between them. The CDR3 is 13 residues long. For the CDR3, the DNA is TGTGCCAGCAGTCCCGTCCCGGGGACACCCCTCCACTTT. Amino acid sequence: CASSPVPGTPLHF.